The clone carrying this T cell receptor beta chain appeared many times. Its specificity is not known. The germline gives CDR1 SQVTM, CDR2 ANQGSEA. V lost 4 bases to trimming and J lost 4 bases, with 18 bases between them. This CDR3 region has 15 residues. This sample was included in a study of identical twins. Overall study results and limits: The same donors were not followed; conclusions instead depended on cross-sectional statistical analysis.

TCRdb ran MiXCR on the 5' RACE reads and lists one entry per CDR3 protein. The data contain some 790,000 distinct CDR3 sequences, approximately 18% of them singletons. The data also belong to a second study, concerning T cells expressing NK-cell markers. From that paper: Of CD8+ T cells, roughly 1.0-7.0% belonged to dominant NKG2C+ clonotypes in several donors. The study left the HCMV specificity of expanded NKG2C+ T cell clones unresolved.

This receptor was taken from a woman between 18 and 29 years old in good health. Sequencing was performed on PBMCs. The chain is built from TRBV29-1 and TRBJ2-3; no clear D. For the CDR3, the DNA is TGCAGCGTTGCCGGGCGCGCCCGTGGTTCAGATACGCAGTATTTT. Amino acid sequence: CSVAGRARGSDTQYF.